This record covers a single TCR beta chain. Its antigen remains unknown. Trimming at V came to 10 bases and at J to 9 bases, leaving 17 bases not matched to a gene. Germline assignment: CDR1 ENHRY and CDR2 SYGVKD. There are 15 residues in the CDR3. These data come from a study of blood T cells in healthy people across ages. The second PCR ran about 6 to 12 cycles with a sample-barcoded 5' primer and J-beta primers. The yield of each sample was at least 2.5 million CDR3-containing paired-end reads. TCRdb fed the 5' RACE reads into MiXCR, producing one record per CDR3 protein. This table has just over 1 million distinct CDR3 sequences, 40% to 55% appearing once. Every participating donor contributed around 9.5 milliliters of peripheral blood through a draw. Whole-study findings and limits: A strong correlation was seen between TCR beta diversity and naive T cell percentage. Fewer expanded clones and more diversity marked long-lived versus aged donors.

The TCR was taken from an older woman in good health. The sequenced sample was blood. J is TRBJ2-3 and V is TRBV10-3; 9 nucleotides line up with TRBD1. DNA for the CDR3: TGTGCCACTAGGACAGGGGCGGTTCTGGGAGACACGCAGTATTTT. Its translation is CATRTGAVLGDTQYF.